These 16 T cell receptor beta chains share one sample of origin, sequenced in a study of T-cell reconstitution after alpha-beta-depleted transplantation in children. Unique molecular identifiers were used to barcode this TCRbeta library. One entry per CDR3 protein, called by TCRdb with MiXCR from the PCR reads. The repertoire includes approximately 350,000 distinct CDR3 sequences, more than 10% of them detected once, and about 3.9% sits in the top ten. Sequencing was performed on PBMCs, taken from the stem cell graft. The receptors shown here come from a human donor who donated a stem cell graft to a child with Fanconi anemia.

The rearrangement joins TRBV28 to TRBJ2-1; D unclear. Germline loops: CDR1 MDHEN, CDR2 SYDVKM. The CDR3 extends over 14 amino acids. Trimming took off 1 base at V and 7 bases at J, with 11 bases between the two ends. The CDR3 DNA follows: TGTGCCAGCAGTTTATCTGGCGGACGGAATGAGCAGTTCTTC. Translation: CASSLSGGRNEQFF.

The rearrangement links TRBV28 to TRBJ2-1; 7 nucleotides match TRBD1. The CDR3 is made up of 15 amino acids. The germline V gene has CDR1 MDHEN and CDR2 SYDVKM. Trimming removed 8 bases from V and 10 bases from J; junction bases left unmatched: 17. CDR3 region: CASLPLGAGGKEQFF. CDR3 DNA: TGTGCCAGCCTACCCCTCGGGGCAGGGGGTAAGGAGCAGTTCTTC.

The rearrangement uses TRBV30 and TRBJ2-7; D unclear. Trimming took off 0 bases at V and 0 bases at J, with 9 bases between the two ends. The CDR3 length is 14 residues. CDR1 and CDR2 (germline): GTSNPN, SVGIG (reference sequence). CDR3 sequence: CAWSVSGGSYEQYF. The CDR3 bases are TGTGCCTGGAGTGTGTCCGGTGGCTCCTACGAGCAGTACTTC.

The CDR3 sequence: CASSQDLGQNSPLHF. As DNA, the CDR3 is TGCGCCAGCAGCCAAGATCTGGGACAAAATTCACCCCTCCACTTT. The gene calls are TRBV4-3 and TRBJ1-6, with D perhaps matching TRBD1 (6 bases). Per the germline V gene, CDR1 is LGHNA and CDR2 is YSLEER. This CDR3 region has 15 residues. V lost 0 bases to trimming and J lost 7 bases, with 10 bases between them.

This clonotype was picked up a small number of times. CDR3 loop: CASSSRWTEAFF. As DNA, the CDR3 is TGTGCCAGCAGCTCCCGGTGGACTGAAGCTTTCTTT. The V call is TRBV7-2, the J call TRBJ1-1; D ambiguous. Germline V CDR1 and CDR2: SGHTA, FQGNSA. The CDR3 spans 12 residues. Trimming left V 4 bases short and J 5 bases short, with 8 bases between.

This clonotype was counted between two and nine times. The genes are TRBV3-1 and TRBJ2-4; D unclear. The CDR3 totals 14 residues. The V gene lost 4 bases and the J gene lost 7 bases, with 14 bases spanning the gap. Germline V gene lookup returns CDR1 LGHDT and CDR2 YNNKEL (reference sequence). The CDR3 nucleotides are TGTGCCAGCAGCCTCCAGAGCCGCGATAACATTCAGTACTTC. Protein product: CASSLQSRDNIQYF.

This clonotype was recorded many times. This chain uses TRBV10-2 with TRBJ2-1; 12 bases align to TRBD2. V shed 8 bases and J 0 bases; nucleotides not matched to a gene: 14. Germline CDR1 WSHSY, CDR2 SAAADI. This CDR3 has 19 residues. The CDR3 region is CASSKDGTSGRSSYNEQFF. The CDR3 nucleotides are TGCGCCAGCTCGAAGGATGGGACTAGCGGGCGAAGCTCCTACAATGAGCAGTTCTTC.

This CDR3 reads CASALGNTIYF. The CDR3 DNA reads TGTGCCAGCGCCCTTGGAAACACCATATATTTT. The chain links TRBV6-6 to TRBJ1-3; the D is unclear. The CDR3 loop spans 11 amino acids. Trimming removed 8 bases at V and 3 bases at J, with 5 bases between. Per germline, CDR1 MNHNY and CDR2 SVGAGI (reference sequence).

The chain is built from TRBV5-4 and TRBJ2-5; 8 nucleotides line up with TRBD2. The trim removed 0 bases at V and 4 bases at J, leaving 8 bases unmatched. CDR1 is SGHNT and CDR2 is YYREEE in the germline V gene (reference sequence). This CDR3 is built from 16 residues. The CDR3 loop is CASSLVSRLAGETQYF. Written as DNA, the CDR3 is TGTGCCAGCAGCTTGGTTTCGAGGCTAGCGGGAGAGACCCAGTACTTC.

This chain uses TRBV7-9 with TRBJ1-1; the D is unclear. The germline V gene has CDR1 SEHNR and CDR2 FQNEAQ (reference sequence). The ends were cut back, 6 bases at V and 6 bases at J, with 14 bases in the middle. This CDR3 comprises 13 residues. The CDR3 loop reads CASSAPDNAEAFF. CDR3 DNA: TGTGCCAGCAGTGCACCAGACAACGCTGAAGCTTTCTTT.

In its sample, this clonotype was seen a few times. The V and J genes are TRBV9 and TRBJ2-5, with no clear D. There are 16 residues in the CDR3. Trimming took 0 bases from V and 0 from J, leaving 12 bases between them. CDR1 and CDR2 from the germline V gene are SGDLS and YYNGEE. In nucleotides, the CDR3 is TGTGCCAGCAGCGTAGGTAGTAGTGGGTACCAAGAGACCCAGTACTTC. Translating it yields CASSVGSSGYQETQYF.

This clonotype was seen ten or more times. The chain carries TRBV12-3 or TRBV12-4 and TRBJ2-3; TRBD2 agrees at 8 bases. The CDR3 extends over 14 amino acids. Trimming cost V 3 bases and J 6 bases; bases outside gene matches: 5. In DNA, the CDR3 is TGTGCCAGCAGTTTCACCGGGGGGGCGGATACGCAGTATTTT. It translates to CASSFTGGADTQYF.

This clonotype has at least ten counts. The chain links TRBV5-1 to TRBJ1-1; TRBD1 might be the D (5 bases). V lost 4 bases and J lost 6, with 19 bases in between. Germline lookup yields CDR1 SGHRS and CDR2 YFSETQ. The CDR3 sequence is 15 residues long. The CDR3 nucleotides are TGCGCCAGCAGCCCTACAGCAGGGCGGGTGGCTGAAGCTTTCTTT. Residues: CASSPTAGRVAEAFF.

This clonotype turned up a few times. The chain employs TRBV4-3 and TRBJ2-5; 9 bases map to TRBD2. The length of the CDR3 is 15 residues. Germline-derived CDR1 and CDR2 are LGHNA and YSLEER. After removal of 0 bases from V and 3 bases from J, the junction contained 2 bases not matched to a gene. The CDR3 protein is CASSQESSGEETQYF. Here the CDR3 DNA reads TGCGCCAGCAGCCAAGAGTCTAGCGGGGAAGAGACCCAGTACTTC.

This clonotype was observed at least ten times. J is TRBJ1-1 and V is TRBV15; no clear D gene. The CDR3 is 14 amino acids. Germline-derived CDR1 and CDR2 are LNHNV and YYDKDF (reference sequence). Trimming left V 2 bases short and J 7 bases short, with 14 bases between. This CDR3 is CATSRPGRGGEAFF. The CDR3 nucleotides read TGTGCCACCAGCAGACCGGGTCGAGGAGGTGAAGCTTTCTTT. The full variable domain, rest sourced from reference TRBV15 and TRBJ1-1, is DAMVIQNPRYQVTQFGKPVTLSCSQTLNHNVMYWYQQKSSQAPKLLFHYYDKDFNNEADTPDNFQSRRPNTSFCFLDIRSPGLGDTAMYLCATSRPGRGGEAFFGQGTRLTVV.

This clonotype was observed many times. This chain joins TRBV6-1 and TRBJ1-4, with 10 bases that match TRBD1. Trimming cost V 6 bases and J 8 bases; bases outside gene matches: 9. CDR1 MNHNS and CDR2 SASEGT come from the germline V gene. This CDR3 is 15 amino acids long. The CDR3 loop reads CASSGGTGAGEKLFF. The DNA for the CDR3 is TGTGCCAGCAGCGGAGGGACAGGGGCTGGAGAAAAACTGTTTTTT.